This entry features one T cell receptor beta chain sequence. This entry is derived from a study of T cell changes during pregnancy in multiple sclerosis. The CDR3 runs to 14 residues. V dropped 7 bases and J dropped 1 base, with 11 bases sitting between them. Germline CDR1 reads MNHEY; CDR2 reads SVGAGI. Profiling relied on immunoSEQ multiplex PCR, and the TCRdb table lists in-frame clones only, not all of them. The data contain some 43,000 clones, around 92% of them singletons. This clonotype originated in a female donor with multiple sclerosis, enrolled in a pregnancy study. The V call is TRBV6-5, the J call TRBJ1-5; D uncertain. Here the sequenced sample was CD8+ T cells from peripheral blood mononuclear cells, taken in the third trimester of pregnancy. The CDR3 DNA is TGTGCCAGCAAATCTGACATCAGCAATCAGCCCCAGCATTTT. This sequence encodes CASKSDISNQPQHF.